Below are 26 T cell receptor beta chains sequenced from a single sample in a study of blood T cell repertoires in COVID-19. Repertoires were generated with immunoSEQ multiplex PCR, while TCRdb's copy carries only in-frame clones and drops some. The sample records approximately 180,000 clones, approximately 87% being singletons. Specimen: peripheral blood. Every receptor here comes from a woman aged 70-85 years with COVID-19, enrolled during active disease.

A single count supports this clone. This chain joins TRBV3-1 (or the pseudogene TRBV3-2) and TRBJ1-1, with D tentatively TRBD1 (6 bases). The V and J ends lost 1 base and 9 bases respectively, with 12 bases between them. In germline, CDR1 is LGHDT, CDR2 YNNKEL (reference sequence). CDR3 length: 13 residues. The CDR3: CASSQGRTVKAFF. CDR3 coding DNA: TGTGCCAGCAGCCAAGGTCGGACAGTTAAAGCTTTCTTT.

The chain recombines TRBV7-2 with TRBJ2-1, with 8 bases fitting TRBD2. Germline CDR1 is SGHTA and CDR2 is FQGNSA. The CDR3 is 17 amino acids. J was trimmed by 7 bases and V by 2 bases; bases with no gene match: 13. The CDR3 region has the DNA TGTGCCAGCAGCTTATTAAAAGGAGCGGGAGTGCGGAATGAGCAGTTCTTC. It specifies CASSLLKGAGVRNEQFF.

The chain links TRBV6-2 or TRBV6-3 to TRBJ2-1; TRBD1 is a possible D gene (6 bases). The germline gives CDR1 MNHEY, CDR2 SVGEGT. The length of the CDR3 is 15 residues. Trimming left V 1 base short and J 5 bases short, with 12 bases between. The CDR3 coding sequence is TGTGCCAGCAGTTACTGGAACAGGGACGACAATGAGCAGTTCTTC. As protein: CASSYWNRDDNEQFF.

V usage is TRBV7-2 and J usage is TRBJ2-3; 8 nucleotides agree with TRBD2. The germline V gene encodes CDR1 SGHTA and CDR2 FQGNSA. The CDR3 has 15 residues. Unmatched junction bases numbered 3, after V lost 1 base and J lost 3 bases. This chain's CDR3 is CASSLVPGGTDTQYF. CDR3 DNA sequence: TGTGCCAGCAGCTTAGTACCGGGAGGGACAGATACGCAGTATTTT.

This chain links TRBV19 with TRBJ2-1, with D maybe TRBD2 (5 bases). V was pared by 5 bases and J by 0 bases, with 11 bases between. Germline V gene lookup returns CDR1 LNHDA and CDR2 SQIVND (reference sequence). The CDR3 sequence is 15 residues long. The CDR3 DNA is TGTGCCAGTAGTCCCCGCCGGGGCTCCTACAATGAGCAGTTCTTC. Translated, it gives CASSPRRGSYNEQFF. Supplemented by reference TRBV19 and TRBJ2-1, the full variable domain reads DGGITQSPKYLFRKEGQNVTLSCEQNLNHDAMYWYRQDPGQGLRLIYYSQIVNDFQKGDIAEGYSVSREKKESFPLTVTSAQKNPTAFYLCASSPRRGSYNEQFFGPGTRLTVL.

This clone was counted a few times. The V call is TRBV27, the J call TRBJ2-1; D is ambiguous. This CDR3 has 15 residues. Trimming left V 3 bases short and J 8 bases short, with 17 bases between. Per the germline V gene, CDR1 is MNHEY and CDR2 is SMNVEV (reference sequence). The CDR3 DNA reads TGTGCCAGCAGTTTGTGGGCCCTGGGTGTGGATGAGCAGTTCTTC. This codes for CASSLWALGVDEQFF.

In this sample, this clone turned up a few times. This sample also contains other DNA sequences that code for the same CDR3. This chain links TRBV4-2 with TRBJ2-1, with 11 bases matching TRBD2. The germline V gene encodes CDR1 LGHNA and CDR2 YNFKEQ. This CDR3 is built from 16 residues. Germline trimming cut 1 base from V and 3 bases from J; bases unmatched to any gene: 2. The CDR3 sequence: CASSQAGTSGYNEQFF. In DNA, the CDR3 is TGTGCCAGCAGCCAAGCCGGGACTAGCGGCTACAATGAGCAGTTCTTC.

The chain recombines TRBV18 with TRBJ2-7, with 7 bases fitting TRBD1. Trimming removed 2 bases from V and 3 bases from J; junction bases left unmatched: 4. Germline assignment: CDR1 KGHSH and CDR2 LQKENI. The CDR3 is 14 amino acids. The CDR3 DNA follows: TGTGCCAGCTCACCAACAGGACAGGACTACGAGCAGTACTTC. Protein product: CASSPTGQDYEQYF.

The chain has TRBV6-6 and TRBJ2-7, with 8 bases aligning to TRBD2. Trimming at V came to 6 bases and at J to 6 bases, leaving 16 bases not matched to a gene. The CDR3 has 16 amino acids. Per the germline V gene, CDR1 is MNHNY and CDR2 is SVGAGI (reference sequence). The chain's CDR3 is CASSRSTGGAPIEQYF. The DNA of the CDR3 is TGTGCCAGCAGCCGATCGACGGGAGGGGCTCCAATCGAGCAGTACTTC.

The chain recombines TRBV3-1 (or the pseudogene TRBV3-2) with TRBJ2-3; 12 bases agree with TRBD2. V gave up 2 bases and J gave up 4 bases; unmatched junction bases: 7. In germline, CDR1 is LGHDT, CDR2 YNNKEL (reference sequence). The CDR3 is made up of 17 amino acids. CDR3: CASSQPLTSGSADTQYF. The CDR3 nucleotides read TGTGCCAGCAGCCAACCACTGACTAGCGGGAGTGCAGATACGCAGTATTTT.

This clone appeared a few times. This CDR3 reads CASSIGQGAFYEQYF. The CDR3 nucleotides are TGTGCCAGCAGTATCGGACAGGGGGCCTTTTACGAGCAGTACTTC. This chain links TRBV27 with TRBJ2-7; 11 bases agree with TRBD1. This CDR3 has 15 amino acids. Trimming removed 5 bases from V and 4 bases from J; junction bases left unmatched: 7. Germline V lookup: CDR1 MNHEY, CDR2 SMNVEV (reference sequence).

The V gene is TRBV12-3 or TRBV12-4, the J gene TRBJ2-5; D may be TRBD1 (5 bases). The V gene lost 2 bases and the J gene lost 4 bases, with 8 bases spanning the gap. The CDR3 is 13 amino acids. CDR3 protein: CASSLQGVETQYF. In nucleotides, the CDR3 is TGTGCCAGCAGTTTACAAGGGGTAGAGACCCAGTACTTC.

The J gene is TRBJ2-3, the V gene TRBV9; D is unclear. Between the trimmed V and J ends, which lost 0 bases and 0 bases, there was a span of 8 bases. Germline V gene sequence: CDR1 SGDLS, CDR2 YYNGEE. The CDR3 totals 15 residues. CDR3: CASSVGRYSTDTQYF. The CDR3 nucleotides are TGTGCCAGCAGCGTAGGGCGGTATAGCACAGATACGCAGTATTTT.

This chain joins TRBV3-1 (or the pseudogene TRBV3-2) and TRBJ1-5, with D tentatively TRBD1 (5 bases). This CDR3 has 14 amino acids. From germline, CDR1 is LGHDT and CDR2 YNNKEL (reference sequence). Trimming removed 5 bases from V and 3 bases from J, with 11 bases in between. The CDR3 loop reads CASSSREANQPQHF. In nucleotides, the CDR3 is TGTGCCAGCAGCTCCAGGGAGGCCAATCAGCCCCAGCATTTT.

The chain is built from TRBV11-3 and TRBJ2-5; possible D gene TRBD2, 7 bases. CDR1 SGHNT and CDR2 YENEEA come from the germline V gene. The CDR3 loop spans 16 amino acids. V lost 8 bases and J lost 5, with 24 bases in between. The DNA of the CDR3 is TGTGCCAGCTCTGTGGGGGGGCGGGCCCCCAGTGAGACCCAGTACTTC. It is translated as CASSVGGRAPSETQYF.

CDR3 DNA sequence: TGTGCCAGCAGCCAAGCTTTTAGCGCTTTCTACGAGCAGTACTTC. It specifies CASSQAFSAFYEQYF. This chain joins TRBV3-1 (or the pseudogene TRBV3-2) and TRBJ2-7; D is perhaps TRBD2 (5 bases). The CDR3 loop spans 15 amino acids. Germline CDR1 reads LGHDT; CDR2 reads YNNKEL (reference sequence). V shed 1 base and J shed 3 bases, with 13 bases lying between them.

The chain employs TRBV11-2 and TRBJ2-5; TRBD2 matches at 9 bases. After removal of 0 bases from V and 2 bases from J, the junction contained 4 bases not matched to a gene. The CDR3 loop spans 16 amino acids. Germline assignment: CDR1 SGHAT and CDR2 FQNNGV. The CDR3 nucleotides read TGTGCCAGCAGCTTAGAGGGTCTAGCGGGACAAGAGACCCAGTACTTC. This encodes CASSLEGLAGQETQYF.

The table lists this clone with a count of one. J is TRBJ1-1 and V is TRBV18; D possibly corresponds to TRBD1 (6 bases). CDR1 is KGHSH, CDR2 LQKENI, per germline. The V end lost 3 bases, the J end lost 6 bases, and 14 bases lay between the germline ends. This CDR3 contains 14 residues. DNA of the CDR3: TGTGCCAGCTCACCCTCCGGACAGTTCGCTGAAGCTTTCTTT. This translates into CASSPSGQFAEAFF.

The count of this clone is one. This chain connects TRBV30 to TRBJ2-7; 10 bases agree with TRBD1. Germline values: CDR1 GTSNPN, CDR2 SVGIG (reference sequence). The J segment lost 6 bases and the V segment lost 6 bases, leaving 8 bases of the junction unmatched. The CDR3 is 13 amino acids. The CDR3 coding sequence is TGTGCCTGCCTCCCGGGACAGGGGTTCGAGCAGTACTTC. Translating gives CACLPGQGFEQYF. The full variable domain, in which reference TRBV30 and TRBJ2-7 provide the parts outside the CDR3, is SQTIHQWPATLVQPVGSPLSLECTVEGTSNPNLYWYRQAAGRGLQLLFYSVGIGQISSEVPQNLSASRPQDRQFILSSKKLLLSDSGFYLCACLPGQGFEQYFGPGTRLTVT.

The rearrangement joins TRBV10-2 to TRBJ1-6; maybe TRBD1 (6 bases). Trimming took off 0 bases at V and 2 bases at J, with 17 bases between the two ends. The CDR3 sequence is 19 residues long. Germline V gives CDR1 WSHSY, CDR2 SAAADI. CDR3 protein: CASSESRGSGATYNSPLHF. The CDR3 region has the DNA TGCGCCAGCAGTGAGTCGAGGGGGTCAGGGGCGACCTATAATTCACCCCTCCACTTT.

This clone showed up just a few times. This chain links TRBV7-8 with TRBJ2-2; TRBD2 aligns across 11 bases. V gave up 1 base and J gave up 5 bases; unmatched junction bases: 6. Per the germline V gene, CDR1 is SGHVS and CDR2 is FQNEAQ. The CDR3 consists of 17 residues. CDR3 region: CASSLVSGRAWTGELFF. The CDR3 DNA is TGTGCCAGCAGCTTAGTTAGCGGGAGGGCCTGGACCGGGGAGCTGTTTTTT.

The chain couples TRBV7-9 to TRBJ2-1; TRBD1 might be the D (6 bases). Per the germline V gene, CDR1 is SEHNR and CDR2 is FQNEAQ (reference sequence). V was pared by 3 bases and J by 5 bases, with 8 bases between. This CDR3 is 13 amino acids long. The CDR3 is CASSFAGDNEQFF. DNA of the CDR3: TGTGCCAGCAGCTTCGCAGGGGACAATGAGCAGTTCTTC.

This clone has just one count. The V gene is TRBV2, the J gene TRBJ2-3, with TRBD2 matching 7 bases. V trimming: 10 bases; J trimming: 5 bases; junction bases outside the gene matches: 12. The germline V gene encodes CDR1 SNHLY and CDR2 FYNNEI. The CDR3 runs to 14 residues. In DNA form, the CDR3 reads TGTGCCATCTCAGTCGGGGGGAGCCGAGATACGCAGTATTTT. Translating it yields CAISVGGSRDTQYF.

The J gene is TRBJ1-5, the V gene TRBV6-4; D not resolved. Per the germline V gene, CDR1 is MRHNA and CDR2 is SNTAGT. The CDR3 has 14 residues. The germline V and J ends were trimmed by 3 bases and 4 bases, with 10 bases remaining between them. CDR3 sequence: CASSDGSRNQPQHF. The DNA of the CDR3 is TGTGCCAGCAGTGATGGTTCGCGGAATCAGCCCCAGCATTTT.

The rearrangement links TRBV7-3 to TRBJ2-7; TRBD2 matches 11 bases. Germline assignment: CDR1 SGHTA and CDR2 FQGTGA. The CDR3 totals 15 residues. The V segment lost 6 bases and the J segment 0 bases; nucleotides outside the gene matches: 4. The CDR3 reads CASSLAGGSSYEQYF. CDR3 DNA: TGTGCCAGCAGTTTAGCGGGAGGGAGCTCCTACGAGCAGTACTTC.

This chain uses TRBV4-3 with TRBJ2-4, with D possibly TRBD1 on 7 matching bases. The CDR3 length is 20 residues. V lost 0 bases and J lost 2, with 23 bases in between. From germline, CDR1 is LGHNA and CDR2 YSLEER. The CDR3 loop is CASSQDRPAAGGLTKNIQYF. The DNA for the CDR3 is TGCGCCAGCAGCCAAGATCGCCCCGCAGCAGGGGGGCTGACCAAAAACATTCAGTACTTC.